Below, 28 T cell receptor beta chains from the same sample are listed, as sequenced in a study of blood T cells in healthy people across ages. The second PCR ran about 6 to 12 cycles with a sample-barcoded 5' primer and J-beta primers. TCRdb used MiXCR to reprocess the 5' RACE reads, holding one entry per CDR3 protein. This sample yields roughly 1.5 million distinct CDR3 sequences, of which roughly 43% are seen a single time; about 4% belongs to the top ten. The specimen was blood. The receptors stem from a woman aged 18-35 years in good health.

This clonotype came up a few times. The chain carries TRBV20-1 and TRBJ2-1; TRBD2 matches at 13 bases. V lost 4 bases and J lost 7; bases outside the gene matches: 16. Germline V gene sequence: CDR1 DFQATT, CDR2 SNEGSKA (reference sequence). The CDR3 has 18 amino acids. CDR3 DNA sequence: TGCAGTGCTAAGTTTAGGATACTAGCGGGAGGGCCGGAGAATGAGCAGTTCTTC. It specifies CSAKFRILAGGPENEQFF.

The table lists this clonotype with a count of one. The V call is TRBV9, the J call TRBJ1-2; 7 nucleotides align to TRBD1. Unmatched junction bases numbered 11, after V lost 2 bases and J lost 4 bases. This CDR3 is built from 16 residues. Germline loops: CDR1 SGDLS, CDR2 YYNGEE. The CDR3 region is CASSVQGGFRSYGYTF. The CDR3 nucleotides are TGTGCCAGCAGCGTCCAGGGGGGTTTTCGGAGCTATGGCTACACCTTC.

The chain couples TRBV6-2 or TRBV6-3 to TRBJ2-1, with a tentative D call TRBD2 (6 bases). The germline gives CDR1 MNHEY, CDR2 SVGEGT. With 6 bases removed from V and 4 bases from J, the gap between germline ends came to 16 bases. The CDR3 runs to 15 residues. CDR3 amino acids: CASSVIGGDYNEQFF. Written as DNA, the CDR3 is TGTGCCAGCAGCGTCATCGGGGGAGATTACAATGAGCAGTTCTTC.

The gene calls are TRBV7-2 and TRBJ1-1; D uncertain. V was shortened by 1 base and J by 8 bases, with 5 bases between the two germline ends. The CDR3 covers 11 residues. CDR1 and CDR2 (germline): SGHTA, FQGNSA. CDR3 residues: CASSLGKEAFF. DNA of the CDR3: TGTGCCAGCAGCTTAGGGAAGGAAGCTTTCTTT.

The CDR3 DNA reads as TGTGCCAGCAGCTTCTCCGGGGGGCAATCCTACGAGCAGTACTTC. Translation: CASSFSGGQSYEQYF. The J gene is TRBJ2-7, the V gene TRBV7-9; the D gene is possibly TRBD2 (7 bases). Per the germline V gene, CDR1 is SEHNR and CDR2 is FQNEAQ (reference sequence). CDR3 length equals 15 residues. With 3 bases removed from V and 1 base from J, the gap between germline ends came to 13 bases.

As to this clonotype: This may arise from a read error, as a much more abundant clone is one base away. For the CDR3, the DNA is TGTGCCAGCAGTTTAAACGGTTACAGCTCTACTAGCACAGATACGCAGTATTTT. This codes for CASSLNGYSSTSTDTQYF. The chain has TRBV12-3 or TRBV12-4 and TRBJ2-3, with unresolved D. V was cut by 2 bases and J by 0 bases, with 18 bases left in between. The CDR3 extends over 18 amino acids.

On this clonotype itself: A much larger clonotype is one base distant, so this may be a read error. The gene calls are TRBV3-1 and TRBJ2-1; TRBD1 or TRBD2 may be the D gene (5 bases each). The last part of the DNA fits TRBJ2-7 better; the J call may be wrong. The CDR3 runs 15 residues. From germline, CDR1 is LGHDT and CDR2 YNNKEL (reference sequence). The CDR3 coding sequence is TGTGCCAGCAGCCAGCCGGGACGTTACTACAATGAGCAGTACTTC. Translated, it gives CASSQPGRYYNEQYF.

CDR3 nucleotide sequence: TGTGCCAGCGGGGGGGGAGGTATCCGCTCTGGAAACACCATATATTTT. Its protein is CASGGGGIRSGNTIYF. The chain combines TRBV6-6 with TRBJ1-3; D possibly corresponds to TRBD1 (5 bases). In germline, CDR1 is MNHNY, CDR2 SVGAGI (reference sequence). The CDR3 has 16 amino acids. With 8 bases removed from V and 0 bases from J, the gap between germline ends came to 17 bases.

This clonotype appeared a few times. This rearrangement joins TRBV25-1 to TRBJ2-1, with D unclear. Trimming took off 8 bases at V and 8 bases at J, with 10 bases between the two ends. This CDR3 has 11 residues. Germline-derived CDR1 and CDR2 are MGHDK and SYGVNS. This CDR3 is CASQIGHEQFF. The DNA for the CDR3 is TGTGCCAGCCAAATAGGTCATGAGCAGTTCTTC. Full variable domain (remainder filled in from reference TRBV25-1 and TRBJ2-1): EADIYQTPRYLVIGTGKKITLECSQTMGHDKMYWYQQDPGMELHLIHYSYGVNSTEKGDLSSESTVSRIRTEHFPLTLESARPSHTSQYLCASQIGHEQFFGPGTRLTVL.

This clonotype was observed many times. The chain joins TRBV5-1 to TRBJ2-1; D uncertain. Trimming stripped 0 bases from V and 9 bases from J, with 7 bases between. The CDR3 extends over 12 amino acids. Germline-derived CDR1 and CDR2 are SGHRS and YFSETQ. The chain's CDR3 is CASSLGLSEQFF. The CDR3 DNA follows: TGCGCCAGCAGCTTGGGGCTTAGTGAGCAGTTCTTC.

The chain couples TRBV30 to TRBJ1-2; 7 nucleotides agree with TRBD1. Germline loops: CDR1 GTSNPN, CDR2 SVGIG (reference sequence). V lost 2 bases, J lost 3 bases, and 3 bases stayed unmatched. This CDR3 has 13 residues. CDR3 amino acids: CAWSIGQDYGYTF. CDR3 nucleotides: TGTGCCTGGAGTATTGGACAGGACTATGGCTACACCTTC.

There are a few counts of this clonotype. V gene TRBV7-9 combines with J gene TRBJ2-1, with D perhaps matching TRBD2 (6 bases). In germline, CDR1 is SEHNR, CDR2 FQNEAQ (reference sequence). The length of the CDR3 is 13 residues. V lost 5 bases to trimming and J lost 8 bases, with 13 bases between them. CDR3 nucleotides: TGTGCCAGCAGCCCGGGGGTCTGGGATGAGCAGTTCTTC. This encodes CASSPGVWDEQFF.

This chain connects TRBV20-1 to TRBJ2-1; D is unresolved. The ends were cut back, 1 base at V and 9 bases at J, with 13 bases in the middle. CDR1 is DFQATT, CDR2 SNEGSKA, per germline (reference sequence). The CDR3 is made up of 13 amino acids. The CDR3 protein is CSARASLPAEQFF. In nucleotides, the CDR3 is TGCAGTGCTAGAGCCTCCCTTCCTGCTGAGCAGTTCTTC.

V usage is TRBV18 and J usage is TRBJ1-2, with 9 bases lining up with TRBD1. Germline V gene data show CDR1 as KGHSH and CDR2 as LQKENI. With 3 bases clipped from V and 4 bases from J, the junction kept 9 bases outside the gene matches. The CDR3 spans 16 residues. The CDR3 bases are TGTGCCAGCTCACCGCGGCTACAGGGGGCAAGCTATGGCTACACCTTC. Protein: CASSPRLQGASYGYTF.

A few counts support this clonotype. The gene calls are TRBV7-3 and TRBJ2-1; 12 bases are shared with TRBD1. CDR1 SGHTA and CDR2 FQGTGA come from the germline V gene. The ends lost 1 base at V and 9 bases at J; junction bases unmatched: 7. The CDR3 is 16 amino acids. The CDR3 region is CASSLIAGTGGFEQFF. The CDR3 region has the DNA TGTGCCAGCAGCTTAATCGCCGGGACAGGGGGCTTTGAGCAGTTCTTC.

This chain uses TRBV20-1 with TRBJ1-5, with D possibly being TRBD1 (5 bases). Germline V gene lookup returns CDR1 DFQATT and CDR2 SNEGSKA (reference sequence). Trimming left V 7 bases short and J 7 bases short, with 14 bases between. There are 12 residues in the CDR3. CDR3 sequence: CSGSGAGQPQHF. CDR3 nucleotide sequence: TGCAGTGGCTCCGGGGCGGGGCAGCCCCAGCATTTT.

In DNA form, the CDR3 reads TGTGCCACCAATGTGGCGGGGTTCGGCACAGATACGCAGTATTTT. Protein: CATNVAGFGTDTQYF. The rearrangement links TRBV12-3 or TRBV12-4 to TRBJ2-3; perhaps TRBD2 as D (6 bases). This CDR3 contains 15 residues. Between the trimmed V and J ends, which lost 10 bases and 1 base, there was a span of 18 bases.

V usage is TRBV12-3 or TRBV12-4 and J usage is TRBJ2-5; no firm D call. The ends were cut back, 2 bases at V and 4 bases at J, with 11 bases in the middle. CDR3 length: 14 residues. CDR3 DNA sequence: TGTGCCAGCAGTTTACAAACAATCGGAGAGACCCAGTACTTC. This translates into CASSLQTIGETQYF.

Only a few counts were recorded for this clonotype. The chain joins TRBV30 to TRBJ2-3, with D perhaps matching TRBD2 (5 bases). Germline CDR1 GTSNPN, CDR2 SVGIG (reference sequence). This CDR3 region has 12 residues. The germline V and J ends were trimmed by 0 bases and 11 bases, with 12 bases remaining between them. The CDR3 DNA reads as TGTGCCTGGAGTGTGTCGGGATTGGGGCAGTATTTT. It is translated as CAWSVSGLGQYF.

Points on this clonotype: The junction does not match germline at one end; this may be a read error. This chain uses TRBV27 with TRBJ2-7, with D perhaps assigned TRBD1 or TRBD2 (5 bases each). The CDR3 spans 13 residues. The germline gives CDR1 MNHEY, CDR2 SMNVEV (reference sequence). CDR3 in amino acids: CASSFTRGYERYF. In DNA, the CDR3 is TGTGCCAGCAGTTTCACACGGGGCTACGAGCGGTACTTC.

Written as DNA, the CDR3 is TGTGCCAGCAGCCCCTACACCTCTACCGGACAGGACTATGGCTACACCTTC. This sequence encodes CASSPYTSTGQDYGYTF. The chain has TRBV6-6 and TRBJ1-2, with TRBD1 matching 7 bases. The V gene's germline CDR1 is MNHNY and CDR2 SVGAGI (reference sequence). This CDR3 comprises 17 residues. V trimming: 6 bases; J trimming: 3 bases; junction bases outside the gene matches: 16.

This clonotype was seen only a few times. V gene TRBV2 combines with J gene TRBJ2-4; D gene ambiguous. This CDR3 contains 15 residues. Germline V gene sequence: CDR1 SNHLY, CDR2 FYNNEI. V lost 5 bases and J lost 0, with 11 bases in between. CDR3 loop: CASSHDSLAKNIQYF. In DNA form, the CDR3 reads TGTGCCAGCAGTCACGACTCCCTAGCCAAAAACATTCAGTACTTC.

This clonotype was detected a few times. The V call is TRBV7-8, the J call TRBJ1-5; D perhaps matches TRBD1 (6 bases). Trimming removed 0 bases from V and 0 bases from J, with 12 bases in between. The V gene's germline CDR1 is SGHVS and CDR2 FQNEAQ. This CDR3 has 17 amino acids. Here the CDR3 reads CASSLAAGAFSNQPQHF. CDR3 DNA: TGTGCCAGCAGCTTAGCGGCAGGGGCGTTTAGCAATCAGCCCCAGCATTTT.

The rearrangement uses TRBV20-1 and TRBJ1-2; tentative D call: TRBD1 (5 bases). Germline CDR1 DFQATT, CDR2 SNEGSKA (reference sequence). V lost 7 bases and J lost 6, with 12 bases in between. The CDR3 extends over 11 amino acids. The CDR3 bases are TGCAGTGGGGGCAGGGTGCATGGCTACACCTTC. Translated, it gives CSGGRVHGYTF.

The chain combines TRBV2 with TRBJ2-4; a weak D match, TRBD2 (5 bases). Trimming cost V 6 bases and J 7 bases, with 10 bases left between them. The CDR3 contains 12 residues. Germline CDR1 is SNHLY and CDR2 is FYNNEI. This chain's CDR3 is CASREESNIQYF. The CDR3 DNA reads as TGTGCCAGCAGGGAGGAAAGCAACATTCAGTACTTC.

This chain connects TRBV7-2 to TRBJ2-4; D assignment may be TRBD1 or TRBD2 (5 bases each). V was pared by 6 bases and J by 6 bases, with 12 bases between. Germline CDR1 reads SGHTA; CDR2 reads FQGNSA. This CDR3 has 13 residues. The CDR3 sequence: CASSPGRLNIQYF. In DNA form, the CDR3 reads TGTGCCAGCAGTCCGGGACGGCTAAACATTCAGTACTTC.

The chain uses TRBV30 and TRBJ1-5; 7 nucleotides align to TRBD1. V dropped 1 base and J dropped 6; count of bases not matched to a gene: 3. Germline CDR1 and CDR2: GTSNPN and SVGIG (reference sequence). This CDR3 comprises 13 residues. The CDR3 reads CAWSGQGTQPQHF. The CDR3 DNA sequence: TGTGCCTGGAGTGGACAGGGTACTCAGCCCCAGCATTTT.

The genes are TRBV28 and TRBJ1-4; TRBD1 might be the D (6 bases). The CDR3 totals 13 residues. Germline assignment: CDR1 MDHEN and CDR2 SYDVKM. Trimming took 5 bases from V and 12 from J, leaving 16 bases between them. The CDR3 loop reads CASSGDTRPQLFF. The CDR3 nucleotides read TGTGCCAGCAGTGGGGACACTCGGCCACAACTGTTTTTT.